This T cell receptor (beta chain) was profiled in a study of CD8 T cells in ankylosing spondylitis (dated by TCRdb to about 2017). Notes on the research overall: T cell receptor beta repertoires were profiled in healthy donors and ankylosing spondylitis patients so that disease-linked TCR variants could be found. In total, the full study cohort was made up of approximately 99 healthy donors and approximately 24 ankylosing spondylitis patients. Peripheral blood was sampled, and synovial fluid was also collected from ankylosing spondylitis patients. General conclusions and limits of the study: Some TCR beta motif variants had previously been reported in synovial fluid and blood of reactive arthritis patients, which suggested common disease-initiation mechanisms. The disease-linked clones were reported to be significantly enriched in matched synovial fluid samples from ankylosing spondylitis patients. Blood from ankylosing spondylitis patients appeared to be characterized by a TCR beta motif made up of several highly homologous amino acid variants. The disease-linked clones showed a CD8+ phenotype and occurred at relatively low frequencies in peripheral blood.

A few counts support this clonotype. Its antigen target is currently unknown. Base qualities are missing; no much larger clone stands one base away. Sequencing was carried out with an Illumina HiSeq 2500. Quantitative 5'-RACE with molecular barcodes was the method used to prepare the TCR beta libraries. In the original analysis: A new computational method, built on a probabilistic model of VDJ rearrangement, was used to identify disease-linked TCR variants. Through fastp at Q25 and MiXCR, TCRdb rebuilt clones from the public reads, retaining in-frame beta chains. Each entry merges the rows of one CDR3 protein and shows their most common DNA and genes. The V and J calls, along with clone size, are taken from TCRdb and not from the paper's own processing. The sample table shows about 130,000 distinct CDR3 sequences, and roughly 18% are seen once. Roughly a third of the sample rests with the top ten. The source is a male donor with ankylosing spondylitis. The source material was blood, either unsorted or a sorted T cell fraction (not recorded which).

The DNA sequence reads TGTGCCAGCAGTTTATCGCCCTTTACAGGGAGAGTTGACACTGAAGCTTTCTTT. This yields the protein CASSLSPFTGRVDTEAFF. This chain is built from TRBV27 and TRBJ1-1, with TRBD1 perhaps the D gene, on 6 matching bases. Cut back by 0 bases and 3 bases, the V and J ends lie 20 bases apart. The germline V gene (reference sequence) yields MNHEY for CDR1 and SMNVEV for CDR2. From the cysteine up to the phenylalanine, the CDR3 has a length of 18 residues. The sequence is cut down to CDR3 DNA, 54 bases in frame from base 1.